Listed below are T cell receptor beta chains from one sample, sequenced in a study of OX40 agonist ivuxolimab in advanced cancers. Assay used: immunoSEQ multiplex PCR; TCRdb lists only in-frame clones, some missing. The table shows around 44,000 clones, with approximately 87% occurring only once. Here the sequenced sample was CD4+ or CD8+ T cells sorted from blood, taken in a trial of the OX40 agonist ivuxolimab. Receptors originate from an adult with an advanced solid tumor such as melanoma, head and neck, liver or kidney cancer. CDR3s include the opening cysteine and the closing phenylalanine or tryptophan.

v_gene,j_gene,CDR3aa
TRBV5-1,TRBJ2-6,CASSLAPPGANVLTF
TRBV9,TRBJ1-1,CASSVQMNTEAFF
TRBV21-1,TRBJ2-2,CASSNPRTGTNTGELFF
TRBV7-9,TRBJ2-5,CASSSQRLQETQYF
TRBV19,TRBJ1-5,CASSRDRGLGQPQHF
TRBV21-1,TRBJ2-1,CASSTQGLEGWNEQFF
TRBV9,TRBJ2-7,CASSVGQYASEQYF
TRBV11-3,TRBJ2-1,CASSQFGLAGGNEQFF
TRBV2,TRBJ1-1,CASTGQMNTEAFF
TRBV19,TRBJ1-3,CASRTAGLWGTIYF
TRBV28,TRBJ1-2,CASSPGDLVGYGYTF
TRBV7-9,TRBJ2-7,CASSSMGLSSEQYF
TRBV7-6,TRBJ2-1,CASSGIGRHEQFF
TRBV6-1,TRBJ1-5,CASSPSIEGQPQHF
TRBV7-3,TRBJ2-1,CASSLIQGAAEQFF
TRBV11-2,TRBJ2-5,CASSLGQGWETQYF